This T cell receptor beta chain was found in a study of shared clonotypes between healthy human individuals. CD45RO-negative CD8 cells positively selected for CCR7 made up the naive population, which excluded terminally differentiated effector memory CD45RA+ cells. The junction had 11 bases not matched to a gene; V was cut back by 5 bases and J by 6 bases. Germline V CDR1 and CDR2: MNHEY, SMNVEV (reference sequence). This CDR3 is built from 16 residues. The table came from immunoSEQ multiplex PCR; TCRdb's copy has only in-frame clones and leaves some out. The sample shows around 1.9 million clones, 90% to 95% of them seen only once. Study-level findings and limits: Investigators expected sequencing depth to affect clonotype sharing among donors.

About this clone itself: Its antigen remains unidentified.

The J gene is TRBJ1-5, the V gene TRBV27; 9 bases map to TRBD1. Input material: naive CD8+ T cells from PBMCs. The TCR was taken from a man between 18 and 35 years old in good health. Some clones in this sample may be carry-over from other donors' samples. The CDR3 DNA reads TGTGCCAGCAGTCCATCACAGGGGGCGCTTGGTCAGCCCCAGCATTTT. Residues: CASSPSQGALGQPQHF.